The rows below give T cell receptor beta chains drawn from one sample of a study of blood T cell repertoires in COVID-19. Generated by immunoSEQ multiplex PCR, the TCRdb table keeps only in-frame clones and is missing some. The sample yields under 300,000 clones, 86% seen once. Sequenced: peripheral blood. The receptors here all came from a man older than 75 with acute or convalescent COVID-19. Each CDR3 is given without its conserved first and last residue.

>TRBV19|TRBJ2-3
ASRLLGGTQY
>TRBV4-1|TRBJ1-5
ASSQGAGSNQPQH
>TRBV3-1/TRBV3-2|TRBJ1-1
ASSPWDTYEAF
>TRBV6-5|TRBJ1-3
ASSSLTVVGNTIY
>TRBV2|TRBJ1-2
ASSDLSNYGYT
>TRBV19|TRBJ1-2
ASSRGDRSYYGYT
>TRBV4-1|TRBJ1-2
ASSQNERYGYT
>TRBV19|TRBJ1-1
ASRTGDANTEAF
>TRBV6-5|TRBJ1-5
ASSYSDRNQPQH
>TRBV12-3/TRBV12-4|TRBJ2-7
ASSITQEQY
>TRBV7-3|TRBJ2-1
ASSLLGTSGRNEQF
>TRBV28|TRBJ1-2
ASSFAGGGGYT
>TRBV9|TRBJ1-2
ASSPGGGFSNYGYT
>TRBV6-5|TRBJ1-5
ASTAGQGIGPQH
>TRBV5-1|TRBJ2-5
ASSLGTGGEETQY
>TRBV27|TRBJ1-2
ASSLGQGGGYT
>TRBV5-1|TRBJ2-5
ASSFTGTNQETQY
>TRBV19|TRBJ1-2
ASGTVYGYT
>TRBV7-9|TRBJ2-5
ASSLTGSETQY
>TRBV19|TRBJ2-3
ASSKRGVRWNTQY
>TRBV6-2/TRBV6-3|TRBJ2-1
ASSGGGLPYNEQF
>TRBV27|TRBJ1-5
ASSRKQADQPQH
>TRBV15|TRBJ2-7
ATSRDLPAGARTYEQY
>TRBV25-1|TRBJ2-7
ASSPVNYEQY
>TRBV28|TRBJ1-5
ASTRRGSSNQPQH
>TRBV4-2|TRBJ1-6
ASSQEWLRTGYYSPLH
>TRBV7-6|TRBJ1-4
ASSLAQGPGEKLF
>TRBV7-2|TRBJ1-2
ASSFVPRGSNYGYT
>TRBV2|TRBJ2-7
ASSDWGQIHEQY
>TRBV11-3|TRBJ2-1
ASKAGPSYNEQF
>TRBV5-1|TRBJ1-6
ASSLGVRGEASYNSPLH
>TRBV4-3|TRBJ1-2
ASSQVSSGYGYT
>TRBV18|TRBJ2-7
ASSPQLGQGLSYEQY
>TRBV4-1|TRBJ2-3
ASSQVRGQWNTQY
>TRBV18|TRBJ2-3
ASSPNGGGSTDTQY
>TRBV18|TRBJ1-1
ASSLTGGSEAF
>TRBV7-8|TRBJ1-3
ASSLGSPSGNTIY
>TRBV19|TRBJ1-2
ASSIEGSNYGYT
>TRBV2|TRBJ1-4
ASRFSDTVNEKLF
>TRBV11-2|TRBJ2-1
ASSLRIGGAVEQF
>TRBV9|TRBJ1-2
ASSARQGNYGYT
>TRBV15|TRBJ1-1
ATSWTGRLNTEAF
>TRBV18|TRBJ1-4
ASSPLGQINEKLF
>TRBV6-4|TRBJ1-1
ASSFESGSTEAF
>TRBV7-2|TRBJ1-4
ASSFGGREKLF
>TRBV19|TRBJ2-1
ASRLDRVYNEQF
>TRBV16|TRBJ2-7
ASSHWRRAYEQY
>TRBV3-1/TRBV3-2|TRBJ1-5
ASSQDPARGQPQH
>TRBV7-8|TRBJ2-7
ASSLSGTGTEY